The T cell receptor beta chain described here comes from a study of breast tumors, draining lymph nodes, adjacent tissues (dated by TCRdb to the mid-2010s). About the investigation overall: In breast cancer patients, the study compared the TCR beta repertoires of tumor, adjacent nontumor tissue and axillary lymph nodes. In human breast cancer, the study set out to assess how tumor, surrounding tissue and draining lymph node repertoires relate to one another and whether T cells might be exchanged between them. Paper-wide results and their limitations: The similarity between tumor and nontumor tissue repertoires was significantly greater in luminal-like breast cancer than in basal-like breast cancer. The study presented the conclusion that tumor T cells originate in lymph nodes as consistent with a hypothesis, not as something directly demonstrated. T-cell repertoire diversity in tumors was found to be lower than in lymph nodes but higher than in nontumor tissue, and preferential V and J gene usage was observed. The data were considered consistent with the idea that most tumor T cells come from the lymph node and then expand in tumor tissue.

As regards this clonotype: It lacks a known antigen. A read error may be the cause here, since a much bigger clone is one base away.

From the cysteine up to the phenylalanine, the CDR3 has a length of 15 residues. Only the CDR3 DNA stays, 45 bases, in frame from base 1. Relative to germline, V is missing 4 bases and J is missing 6 bases, with 7 bases of the junction outside any gene match. CDR1 and CDR2 are read off the germline V gene (reference sequence) as DFQATT and SNEGSKA. The reads were generated on an Illumina HiSeq 2000. Multiplex PCR amplification was used to build the TCR beta chain libraries. The amplified TCR beta chain products were analyzed by high-throughput sequencing. The raw public reads went through TCRdb reprocessing: fastp at Q25, MiXCR clone calling, in-frame beta chains kept. Rows with one shared CDR3 protein collapse into an entry with the most common genes and DNA. This sample holds about 200,000 distinct CDR3 sequences; approximately 30% were observed only once. Jointly, the top ten make up about 4.3% of the sample.

Lymph node samples were obtained from the axillary draining lymph nodes of breast cancer patients. The sequence is built from TRBV20-1 and TRBJ1-5; the junction holds 12 bases that match TRBD1. This sequence was found in a female donor with breast cancer. Some clones in this sample may be carry-over from other donors' samples. Sequencing was performed on axillary lymph node tissue. The nucleotides read TGCAGTGCTAAACCGGGACAGGGGGCCGCTCAGCCCCAGCATTTT. Protein translation: CSAKPGQGAAQPQHF.